A selection of T cell receptor beta chains follows, all from one sample in a study of immune reconstitution after stem cell transplant in scleroderma. TCRdb re-called the RT-PCR reads with MiXCR, one entry per CDR3 protein. The table includes roughly 1,500 distinct CDR3 sequences, around 14% detected once. The sample was gathered before or after autologous hematopoietic stem cell transplantation (not recorded which). The receptors were gathered from a female donor with systemic sclerosis. Both conserved end residues are part of each CDR3. Fields, in order: D gene, clone size, J gene, V gene, CDR3 protein, CDR3 DNA. A D gene is named only where the DNA matches it firmly. A row's size may be missing; if present it is once, few, many or a size class.

- | - | TRBJ2-3 | TRBV10-3 | CAISDFGLNSLTDTQYF | TGTGCCATCAGTGATTTCGGACTGAACTCTCTCACAGATACGCAGTATTTT
- | medium-sized | TRBJ1-3 | TRBV20-1 | CSAREDQNTIYF | TGCAGTGCTAGAGAGGACCAAAACACCATATATTTT
TRBD1 | large | TRBJ1-1 | TRBV5-1 | CASSLDTGAWRNTEAFF | TGCGCCAGCAGCTTGGATACAGGGGCATGGAGGAACACTGAAGCTTTCTTT
- | - | TRBJ1-1 | TRBV28 | CASIPDGMNAEAFF | TGTGCCAGCATCCCGGACGGGATGAACGCTGAAGCTTTCTTT
- | - | TRBJ1-1 | TRBV29-1 | CSVEGWRGSQVEAFF | TGCAGCGTTGAGGGATGGAGGGGAAGTCAGGTTGAAGCTTTCTTT
- | medium-sized | TRBJ2-1 | TRBV9 | CASSVGSYNEQFF | TGTGCCAGCAGCGTAGGATCTTACAATGAGCAGTTCTTC
- | medium-sized | TRBJ2-3 | TRBV6-2/TRBV6-3 | CASSYGPDTQYF | TGTGCCAGCAGTTACGGGCCAGATACGCAGTATTTT
- | - | TRBJ1-1 | TRBV7-6 | CASSATTVNTEAFF | TGTGCCAGCAGCGCGACGACAGTGAACACTGAAGCTTTCTTT
TRBD2 | medium-sized | TRBJ2-1 | TRBV11-1 | CASSFTSGQNEQFF | TGTGCCAGCAGCTTTACTAGCGGCCAGAATGAGCAGTTCTTC
- | few | TRBJ2-7 | TRBV7-2 | CASSPGRNSYEQYF | TGTGCCAGCAGCCCCGGACGTAACTCCTACGAGCAGTACTTC
- | medium-sized | TRBJ2-2 | TRBV7-8 | CASSSWGAWTGELFF | TGTGCCAGCAGCTCTTGGGGGGCATGGACCGGGGAGCTGTTTTTT
TRBD2 | - | TRBJ2-2 | TRBV6-2/TRBV6-3 | CASSRTSGTTGGELFF | TGTGCCAGCAGCCGCACTAGCGGGACTACCGGCGGGGAGCTGTTTTTT
TRBD1 | - | TRBJ2-5 | TRBV7-2 | CASSLGQGIETQYF | TGTGCCAGCAGCTTAGGACAGGGGATTGAGACCCAGTACTTC
TRBD1 | - | TRBJ1-4 | TRBV20-1 | CSAAPGQGNEKLFF | TGCAGTGCTGCCCCGGGACAGGGGAATGAAAAACTGTTTTTT
- | medium-sized | TRBJ2-2 | TRBV2 | CASRGAGTRELFF | TGTGCCAGCCGAGGTGCAGGGACCAGGGAGCTGTTTTTT
- | medium-sized | TRBJ1-2 | TRBV9 | CASSRRTSNYGYTF | TGTGCCAGCAGTCGGCGGACAAGCAACTATGGCTACACCTTC
TRBD2 | few | TRBJ2-3 | TRBV20-1 | CSAQTLAGYEDTQYF | TGCAGTGCCCAAACACTAGCGGGGTACGAAGATACGCAGTATTTT
- | - | TRBJ2-1 | TRBV5-4 | CASSPMGPNSYNEQFF | TGTGCCAGCAGCCCCATGGGTCCGAACTCCTACAATGAGCAGTTCTTC
- | medium-sized | TRBJ1-2 | TRBV29-1 | CSVTDPGNYGYTF | TGCAGCGTTACAGATCCGGGTAACTATGGCTACACCTTC
TRBD1 | few | TRBJ1-2 | TRBV4-1 | CASSQDGLGTGGYGYTF | TGCGCCAGCAGCCAAGATGGGTTGGGGACAGGGGGATATGGCTACACCTTC
TRBD1 | medium-sized | TRBJ2-2 | TRBV7-2 | CASLRDRRSTGELFF | TGTGCCAGCCTAAGGGACAGGCGTTCCACCGGGGAGCTGTTTTTT
- | - | TRBJ2-3 | TRBV4-3 | CASSQGPPAFGTDTQYF | TGCGCCAGCAGCCAAGGTCCCCCCGCATTTGGCACAGATACGCAGTATTTT
TRBD1 | large | TRBJ1-3 | TRBV20-1 | CSARNRDRGLTGNTIYF | TGCAGTGCTAGAAACCGGGACAGGGGATTAACTGGAAACACCATATATTTT
- | medium-sized | TRBJ1-6 | TRBV5-1 | CASSWMAVGHSPLHF | TGCGCCAGCAGCTGGATGGCAGTGGGTCATTCACCCCTCCACTTT
TRBD1 | few | TRBJ1-4 | TRBV19 | CAGSGQGMNEKLFF | TGTGCCGGTAGCGGACAGGGGATGAATGAAAAACTGTTTTTT
- | - | TRBJ2-2 | TRBV6-2/TRBV6-3 | CASSYPGRRNTGELFF | TGTGCCAGCAGTTACCCCGGCAGGAGGAACACCGGGGAGCTGTTTTTT
- | - | TRBJ2-7 | TRBV14 | CASSQASGLFYEQYF | TGTGCCAGCAGCCAAGCCAGCGGGCTCTTCTACGAGCAGTACTTC
- | - | TRBJ1-2 | TRBV6-5 | CASSYSYGYTF | TGTGCCAGCAGTTACTCCTATGGCTACACCTTC
- | medium-sized | TRBJ2-6 | TRBV6-2/TRBV6-3 | CASSPRQATGANVLTF | TGTGCCAGCAGTCCCCGACAGGCGACTGGGGCCAACGTCCTGACTTTC
TRBD1 | medium-sized | TRBJ1-1 | TRBV6-1 | CASSGTGAMSTEAFF | TGTGCCAGCAGCGGGACAGGGGCTATGAGCACTGAAGCTTTCTTT
TRBD2 | - | TRBJ2-3 | TRBV29-1 | CSVETSGATQYF | TGCAGCGTGGAGACTAGCGGTGCGACGCAGTATTTT
TRBD2 | - | TRBJ2-1 | TRBV18 | CASSLPGTSHSEQFF | TGTGCCAGCTCACTCCCCGGGACTAGCCATAGTGAGCAGTTCTTC
- | few | TRBJ2-5 | TRBV18 | CASSPNPAGLQETQYF | TGTGCCAGCTCACCGAACCCAGCGGGCCTCCAAGAGACCCAGTACTTC
- | - | TRBJ2-3 | TRBV7-9 | CASQLPASSGTDTQYF | TGTGCCAGCCAGCTACCCGCTAGCTCTGGCACAGATACGCAGTATTTT
TRBD2 | few | TRBJ2-3 | TRBV13 | CASSLSGSGGSTDTQYF | TGTGCCAGCAGCTTATCGGGAAGCGGGGGAAGCACAGATACGCAGTATTTT
- | few | TRBJ1-1 | TRBV19 | CASSAYRDTEAFF | TGTGCCAGTAGTGCCTACAGGGACACTGAAGCTTTCTTT
TRBD2 | medium-sized | TRBJ2-7 | TRBV11-1 | CASSRGTSGSEQYF | TGTGCCAGCAGCCGTGGGACTAGCGGGAGCGAGCAGTACTTC
- | medium-sized | TRBJ2-7 | TRBV5-1 | CASSLTGSYEQYF | TGCGCCAGCAGCTTGACCGGCTCCTACGAGCAGTACTTC